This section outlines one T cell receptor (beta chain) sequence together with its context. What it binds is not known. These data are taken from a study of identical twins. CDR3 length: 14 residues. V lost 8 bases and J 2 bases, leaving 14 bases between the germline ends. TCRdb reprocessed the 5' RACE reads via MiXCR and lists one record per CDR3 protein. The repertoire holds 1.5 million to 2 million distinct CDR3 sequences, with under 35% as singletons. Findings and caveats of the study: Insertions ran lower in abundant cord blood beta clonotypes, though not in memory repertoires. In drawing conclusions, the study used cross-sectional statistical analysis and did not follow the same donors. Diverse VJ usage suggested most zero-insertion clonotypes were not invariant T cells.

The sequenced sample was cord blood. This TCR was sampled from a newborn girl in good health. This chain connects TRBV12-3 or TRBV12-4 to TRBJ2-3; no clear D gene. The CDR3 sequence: CASGPSHSTDTQYF. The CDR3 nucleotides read TGTGCCAGCGGCCCTAGTCATTCCACAGATACGCAGTATTTT.